The rows below give T cell receptor beta chains drawn from one sample of a study of response to subunit inactivated influenza vaccine. TCRdb reprocessed the RT-PCR reads via MiXCR and lists one record per CDR3 protein. The data contain roughly 700,000 distinct CDR3 sequences, around 14% of them singletons. Sequencing was performed on PBMCs from blood, taken 14 to 15 days before vaccination. Receptors originate from a man between 45 and 60 years old who received an inactivated influenza vaccine. CDR3s include the opening cysteine and the closing phenylalanine or tryptophan. D genes are given only for firm matches. Clone size is stated in some rows and not others, as once, few, many or a class when expanded.

J gene: TRBJ2-1; V gene: TRBV6-1; clone size: .; D gene: .; CDR3 DNA: TGTGCCAGCAGTGATTTGCAGGGAACCAATGAGCAGTTCTTC; CDR3 protein: CASSDLQGTNEQFF
J gene: TRBJ2-3; V gene: TRBV5-1; clone size: many; D gene: TRBD2; CDR3 DNA: TGCGCCAGCAGCTGGACTAGCGGGGGTACAGATACGCAGTATTTT; CDR3 protein: CASSWTSGGTDTQYF
J gene: TRBJ2-1; V gene: TRBV5-1; clone size: many; D gene: TRBD2; CDR3 DNA: TGCGCCAGCAGCTTCGCGCCTGTAGCGGGGGTGGTGGAGCAGTTCTTC; CDR3 protein: CASSFAPVAGVVEQFF
J gene: TRBJ2-7; V gene: TRBV7-2; clone size: few; D gene: TRBD2; CDR3 DNA: TGTGCCAGCAGCATTCTAGCGGGGGGCGTGTACGAGCAGTACTTC; CDR3 protein: CASSILAGGVYEQYF
J gene: TRBJ2-7; V gene: TRBV5-1; clone size: few; D gene: TRBD1; CDR3 DNA: TGCGCCAGCAGCTTGGGACAGGGGATGGGGAACGAGCAGTACTTC; CDR3 protein: CASSLGQGMGNEQYF
J gene: TRBJ2-7; V gene: TRBV27; clone size: .; D gene: TRBD2; CDR3 DNA: TGTGCCAGCAGTTCGACGGGAGGGATTGGCGAGCAGTACTTC; CDR3 protein: CASSSTGGIGEQYF
J gene: TRBJ2-7; V gene: TRBV12-3/TRBV12-4; clone size: many; D gene: TRBD1; CDR3 DNA: TGTGCCAGCAGTTTAGGTTGGACAGGTCCCTACGAGCAGTACTTC; CDR3 protein: CASSLGWTGPYEQYF
J gene: TRBJ2-6; V gene: TRBV5-1; clone size: .; D gene: .; CDR3 DNA: TGCGCCAGCAGCTTGTTGCCCAACATGATCCTCCTCTCTGGGGCCAACGTCCTGACTTTC; CDR3 protein: CASSLLPNMILLSGANVLTF
J gene: TRBJ1-6; V gene: TRBV12-3/TRBV12-4; clone size: few; D gene: TRBD1; CDR3 DNA: TGTGCCAGCAGTTGGACAGGGGGCTATTCACCCCTCCACTTT; CDR3 protein: CASSWTGGYSPLHF
J gene: TRBJ2-7; V gene: TRBV29-1; clone size: .; D gene: TRBD2; CDR3 DNA: TGCAGCGTTCGTAGCGGGAGAGGCTACGAGCAGTACTTC; CDR3 protein: CSVRSGRGYEQYF
J gene: TRBJ2-2; V gene: TRBV29-1; clone size: few; D gene: .; CDR3 DNA: TGCAGCGTTGAAGATCGGCTAGTGAACACCGGGGAGCTGTTTTTT; CDR3 protein: CSVEDRLVNTGELFF
J gene: TRBJ2-1; V gene: TRBV12-3/TRBV12-4; clone size: .; D gene: .; CDR3 DNA: TGTGCCAGCAGTTCCCTAGGACGAGGAAACAATGAGCAGCTCTTC; CDR3 protein: CASSSLGRGNNEQLF
J gene: TRBJ1-6; V gene: TRBV14; clone size: .; D gene: .; CDR3 DNA: TGTGCCAGCAGCCAAGACAGTTTTTCCCCCCTCCACTTT; CDR3 protein: CASSQDSFSPLHF
J gene: TRBJ2-7; V gene: TRBV21-1; clone size: .; D gene: .; CDR3 DNA: TGTGCCAGCAGCAAAGAGGTAGTGAGGGGGATGTGGCAGTACTTC; CDR3 protein: CASSKEVVRGMWQYF
J gene: TRBJ2-3; V gene: TRBV12-3/TRBV12-4; clone size: .; D gene: .; CDR3 DNA: TGTGCCAGCAGTTTCCGGGTCTGGGGGAGCACAGATACGCAGTATTTT; CDR3 protein: CASSFRVWGSTDTQYF
J gene: TRBJ1-1; V gene: TRBV5-1; clone size: many; D gene: TRBD1; CDR3 DNA: TGCGCCAGCAGCCCAGGACAGGGGGCAGGAACGGACACTGAAGCTTTCTTT; CDR3 protein: CASSPGQGAGTDTEAFF
J gene: TRBJ2-6; V gene: TRBV6-5; clone size: .; D gene: .; CDR3 DNA: TGTGCCAGCAGTTACGCTGGTTTTTATGGGGCCAACGTCCTGACTTTC; CDR3 protein: CASSYAGFYGANVLTF
J gene: TRBJ2-1; V gene: TRBV5-6; clone size: few; D gene: .; CDR3 DNA: TGTGCCAGCAGCCCGACAGCTTCCTACAATGAGCAGTTCTTC; CDR3 protein: CASSPTASYNEQFF
J gene: TRBJ2-3; V gene: TRBV12-3/TRBV12-4; clone size: few; D gene: TRBD2; CDR3 DNA: TGTGCCAGCAGTTCTGGGACTAGCGAGCCCACAGATACGCAGTATTTT; CDR3 protein: CASSSGTSEPTDTQYF
J gene: TRBJ2-2; V gene: TRBV4-1; clone size: .; D gene: TRBD1; CDR3 DNA: TGCGCCAGCAGACCTACAGGGGGTTCACGGACCGGGGAGCTGTCTTTT; CDR3 protein: CASRPTGGSRTGELSF
J gene: TRBJ2-1; V gene: TRBV6-5; clone size: few; D gene: .; CDR3 DNA: TGTGCCAGCAGTTACTCGCTAACGTCGGGGACTTCCTACAATGAGCAGTTCTTC; CDR3 protein: CASSYSLTSGTSYNEQFF
J gene: TRBJ2-7; V gene: TRBV7-2; clone size: many; D gene: .; CDR3 DNA: TGTGCCAGCAGCTTAGTGCAAAACTACGAGCAGTACTTC; CDR3 protein: CASSLVQNYEQYF
J gene: TRBJ2-5; V gene: TRBV7-6; clone size: .; D gene: TRBD1; CDR3 DNA: TGTGCCAGCAGCTTCCGCTACAGGGGGCGATGGGAGACCCAGTACTTC; CDR3 protein: CASSFRYRGRWETQYF
J gene: TRBJ1-4; V gene: TRBV7-8; clone size: .; D gene: .; CDR3 DNA: TGTGCCAGCAGCTCCTACAAACAAAGACGGGGACTAAATGAAAAACTGTTTTTT; CDR3 protein: CASSSYKQRRGLNEKLFF
J gene: TRBJ2-7; V gene: TRBV12-3/TRBV12-4; clone size: .; D gene: TRBD1; CDR3 DNA: TGTGCCAGCAGTCTATACGGACAGGGGGCAAACGAGCAGTACTTC; CDR3 protein: CASSLYGQGANEQYF
J gene: TRBJ2-5; V gene: TRBV24-1; clone size: .; D gene: TRBD1; CDR3 DNA: TGTGCCACCAGTGATGCGCCTCGGACAGGGCAAGAGACCCAGTACTTC; CDR3 protein: CATSDAPRTGQETQYF
J gene: TRBJ2-1; V gene: TRBV20-1; clone size: many; D gene: .; CDR3 DNA: TGCAGTGCTAGTCCACTCGACAGTTCAGCCTACAATGAGCAGTTCTTC; CDR3 protein: CSASPLDSSAYNEQFF
J gene: TRBJ2-7; V gene: TRBV28; clone size: .; D gene: TRBD2; CDR3 DNA: TGTGCCAGCAGTTTACTACTTTCTTCGGCGGGGGGGCCGGGTGAGCAGTACTTC; CDR3 protein: CASSLLLSSAGGPGEQYF
J gene: TRBJ2-1; V gene: TRBV9; clone size: many; D gene: .; CDR3 DNA: TGTGCCAGCAGCGTAACCCCATTAGCGAATGAGCAGTTCTTC; CDR3 protein: CASSVTPLANEQFF
J gene: TRBJ2-7; V gene: TRBV28; clone size: .; D gene: .; CDR3 DNA: TGTGCCAGCAAAGGGTACGGCTACGAGCAGTACTTC; CDR3 protein: CASKGYGYEQYF
J gene: TRBJ2-1; V gene: TRBV6-1; clone size: .; D gene: TRBD2; CDR3 DNA: TGTGCCAGCACCGAAGCGCGGGGGGGGGAGCAGTTCTTC; CDR3 protein: CASTEARGGEQFF
J gene: TRBJ2-1; V gene: TRBV12-3/TRBV12-4; clone size: many; D gene: .; CDR3 DNA: TGTGCCAGCAGTTTAGTGCGGAGGGGACACAATGAGCAGTTCTTC; CDR3 protein: CASSLVRRGHNEQFF
J gene: TRBJ1-4; V gene: TRBV5-1; clone size: .; D gene: .; CDR3 DNA: TGCGCCAGCAGCTTAGCCGAGCCTAATGAAAAACTGTTTTTT; CDR3 protein: CASSLAEPNEKLFF
J gene: TRBJ2-7; V gene: TRBV7-9; clone size: few; D gene: .; CDR3 DNA: TGTGCCAGCAGCTCCAGCTTACTAGTCGGCTACGAGCAGTACTTC; CDR3 protein: CASSSSLLVGYEQYF
J gene: TRBJ2-3; V gene: TRBV20-1; clone size: few; D gene: TRBD2; CDR3 DNA: TGCAGTGCAACCCAGCGGGAGGGGAGCACAGATACGCAGTATTTT; CDR3 protein: CSATQREGSTDTQYF
J gene: TRBJ2-7; V gene: TRBV10-2; clone size: .; D gene: .; CDR3 DNA: TGCGCCAGCAGTCTATACGATGAGCAGTACTTC; CDR3 protein: CASSLYDEQYF
J gene: TRBJ2-5; V gene: TRBV4-3; clone size: few; D gene: TRBD2; CDR3 DNA: TGCGCCAGCAGCCAAGATCTTCTAGCGGGAGATCCGGAGACCCAGTACTTC; CDR3 protein: CASSQDLLAGDPETQYF
J gene: TRBJ2-2; V gene: TRBV6-2/TRBV6-3; clone size: .; D gene: .; CDR3 DNA: TGTGCCAGCAGTTACTCGAGGGCAACCGGGGAGCTGTTTTTT; CDR3 protein: CASSYSRATGELFF
J gene: TRBJ2-3; V gene: TRBV12-3/TRBV12-4; clone size: few; D gene: TRBD1; CDR3 DNA: TGTGCCAGCAACAGGGACAGGACAGATACGCAGTATTTT; CDR3 protein: CASNRDRTDTQYF
J gene: TRBJ2-7; V gene: TRBV9; clone size: few; D gene: TRBD1; CDR3 DNA: TGTGCCAGCAGCGAGGGACAGTCTAGGGGGGAGCAGTACTTC; CDR3 protein: CASSEGQSRGEQYF
J gene: TRBJ2-7; V gene: TRBV29-1; clone size: few; D gene: .; CDR3 DNA: TGCAGCGTTGGTAGGGGGGAGGGAGACGAGCAGTACTTC; CDR3 protein: CSVGRGEGDEQYF
J gene: TRBJ1-6; V gene: TRBV28; clone size: few; D gene: .; CDR3 DNA: TGTGCCAGCAGTTTCAAGGAATCGGTCCACTTT; CDR3 protein: CASSFKESVHF
J gene: TRBJ1-2; V gene: TRBV6-2/TRBV6-3; clone size: .; D gene: TRBD1; CDR3 DNA: TGTGCCAGCAGTTGGACAGGGAGAGATGGCTACACCTTC; CDR3 protein: CASSWTGRDGYTF
J gene: TRBJ1-5; V gene: TRBV20-1; clone size: few; D gene: TRBD1; CDR3 DNA: TGCAGTGTTGGGACAGGGAGGTATAGCAATCAGCCCCAGCATTTT; CDR3 protein: CSVGTGRYSNQPQHF
J gene: TRBJ1-5; V gene: TRBV4-1; clone size: few; D gene: .; CDR3 DNA: TGCGCCAGCAGCCCAAGGGCAGCAGAGTATAGCAATCAGCCCCAGCATTTT; CDR3 protein: CASSPRAAEYSNQPQHF